A selection of T cell receptor beta chains follows, all from one sample in a study of blood T cell repertoires in COVID-19. Sequencing was performed with immunoSEQ multiplex PCR; in TCRdb, only in-frame clones are kept and a portion is missing. Here the sample spans about 180,000 clones, about 88% being singletons. The sample consisted of PBMCs or T cells enriched from blood (not recorded which). The source of these receptors is a human donor with acute COVID-19. The donor label of this sample is uncertain. The conserved cysteine and the conserved F or W are not part of the CDR3 here.

TRBV2	TRBJ1-6	ASSEGDWGSPLH
TRBV3-1/TRBV3-2	TRBJ1-1	ASSQAAGSGTEAF
TRBV7-3	TRBJ2-3	ASSNGLAATDTQY
TRBV2	TRBJ2-2	ASSGQGFHTGELF
TRBV5-4	TRBJ1-1	ASSIAGEPEAF
TRBV7-2	TRBJ2-1	ASSFGTSGGASEQF
TRBV5-8	TRBJ2-1	ASSLSLREQF
TRBV7-2	TRBJ2-7	ASSLGTDLIYEQY
TRBV7-9	TRBJ2-3	ASSPLSLDTQY
TRBV18	TRBJ1-2	ASSPGEGGYT
TRBV19	TRBJ2-1	ASSPDRWTGSGSSSYNEQF
TRBV7-8	TRBJ1-1	ASSLVKTGAQS
TRBV27	TRBJ2-7	ASSVGGGAYEQY
TRBV25-1	TRBJ1-3	ASSVTGGGNTIY
TRBV6-5	TRBJ1-4	ASSYSFRDEKLF
TRBV7-9	TRBJ1-5	ASSVGQGARNDQPQH
TRBV10-2	TRBJ2-2	ASSRPPPGQGVNTGELF
TRBV29-1	TRBJ2-3	SVVPWLAGGPDRTDTQY
TRBV3-1/TRBV3-2	TRBJ2-2	ASTTATNTGELF
TRBV9	TRBJ2-6	ASSILAGGLGANVLT
TRBV20-1	TRBJ2-3	KGVSTDTQY
TRBV4-1	TRBJ1-5	ASSQDRGFNQPQH
TRBV5-4	TRBJ2-7	ASSLAPRVSYEQY
TRBV5-4	TRBJ1-2	ASSLDLGHGYT
TRBV12-5	TRBJ2-7	ASGTPGLLVEQY
TRBV18	TRBJ2-1	ASSPREGSGGSEQF
TRBV11-2	TRBJ2-2	ASSLRTGELF
TRBV4-1	TRBJ1-1	ASSQGQGANTEAF
TRBV7-6	TRBJ2-2	ASSQTPGSRPQTNTGELF
TRBV30	TRBJ2-3	AWSVLPPGTGTDTQY
TRBV7-3	TRBJ1-1	ASSSGQGTNTEAF
TRBV6-1	TRBJ1-1	ASSEAPWDRLNTEAF
TRBV27	TRBJ2-7	ASSLSGGSNYEQY
TRBV21-1	TRBJ1-1	ASLTTVDTEAF
TRBV10-3	TRBJ2-1	AISESIGSTGRQGGQF
TRBV7-9	TRBJ1-5	ASSRQGSDQPQH
TRBV11-1	TRBJ2-1	ASNRGGQENEQF
TRBV27	TRBJ2-7	ASSLRGTSGGLSSYEQY
TRBV5-1	TRBJ2-3	ASRRTSGTDTQY
TRBV4-1	TRBJ2-2	ASSQDGGRGLGGELF
TRBV2	TRBJ1-4	ASSGTGELF